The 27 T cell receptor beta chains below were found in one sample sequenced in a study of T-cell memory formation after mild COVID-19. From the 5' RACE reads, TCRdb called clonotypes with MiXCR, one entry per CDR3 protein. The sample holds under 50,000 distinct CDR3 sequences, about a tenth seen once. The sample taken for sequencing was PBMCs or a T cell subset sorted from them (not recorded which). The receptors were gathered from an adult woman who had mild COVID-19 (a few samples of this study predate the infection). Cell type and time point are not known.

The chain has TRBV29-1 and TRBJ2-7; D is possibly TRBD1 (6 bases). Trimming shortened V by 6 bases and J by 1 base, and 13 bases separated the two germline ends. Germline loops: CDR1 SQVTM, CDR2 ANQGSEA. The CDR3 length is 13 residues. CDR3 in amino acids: CSVYTGSSYEQYF. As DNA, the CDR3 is TGCAGCGTATATACAGGGTCATCCTACGAGCAGTACTTC.

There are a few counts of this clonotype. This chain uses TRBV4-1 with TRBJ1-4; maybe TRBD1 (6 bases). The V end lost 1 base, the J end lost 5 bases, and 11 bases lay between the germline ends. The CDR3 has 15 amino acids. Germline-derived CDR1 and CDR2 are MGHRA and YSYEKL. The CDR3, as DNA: TGCGCCAGCAGCCAAGCCGGGACACCGAATGAAAAACTGTTTTTT. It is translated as CASSQAGTPNEKLFF.

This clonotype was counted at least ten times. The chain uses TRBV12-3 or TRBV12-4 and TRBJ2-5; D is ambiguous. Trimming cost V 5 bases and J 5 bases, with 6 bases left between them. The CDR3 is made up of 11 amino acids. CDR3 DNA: TGTGCCAGCAGTCCTCAGGAGACCCAGTACTTC. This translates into CASSPQETQYF.

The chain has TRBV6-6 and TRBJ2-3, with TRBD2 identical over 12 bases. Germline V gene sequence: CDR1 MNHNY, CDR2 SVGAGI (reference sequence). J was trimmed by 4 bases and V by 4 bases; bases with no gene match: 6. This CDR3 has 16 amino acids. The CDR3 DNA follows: TGTGCCAGCAGTTCAAAGACTAGCGGGGGACCAGATACGCAGTATTTT. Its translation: CASSSKTSGGPDTQYF.

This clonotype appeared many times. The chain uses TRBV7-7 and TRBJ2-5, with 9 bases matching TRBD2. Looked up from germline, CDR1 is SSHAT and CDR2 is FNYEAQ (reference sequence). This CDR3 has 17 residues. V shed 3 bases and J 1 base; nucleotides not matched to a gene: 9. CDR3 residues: CASSLGLSGGTQETQYF. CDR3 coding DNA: TGTGCCAGCAGCTTGGGGCTCAGCGGGGGGACCCAAGAGACCCAGTACTTC.

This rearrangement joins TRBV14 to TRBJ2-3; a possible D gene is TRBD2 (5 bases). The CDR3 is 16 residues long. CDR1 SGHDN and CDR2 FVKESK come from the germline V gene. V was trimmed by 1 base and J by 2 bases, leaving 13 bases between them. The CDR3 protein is CASSQGVSRATDTQYF. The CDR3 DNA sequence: TGTGCCAGCAGCCAAGGAGTATCGAGGGCCACAGATACGCAGTATTTT.

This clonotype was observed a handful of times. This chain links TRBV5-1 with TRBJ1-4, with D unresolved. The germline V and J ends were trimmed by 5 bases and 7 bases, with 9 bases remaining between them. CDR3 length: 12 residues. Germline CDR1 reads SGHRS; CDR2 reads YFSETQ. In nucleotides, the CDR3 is TGCGCCAGCAGGGGAGTTGGTGAAAAACTGTTTTTT. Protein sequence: CASRGVGEKLFF.

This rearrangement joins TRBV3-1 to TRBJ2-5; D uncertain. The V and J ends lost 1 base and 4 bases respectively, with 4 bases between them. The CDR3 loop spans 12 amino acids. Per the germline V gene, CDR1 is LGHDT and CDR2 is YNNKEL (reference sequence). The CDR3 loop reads CASSQVLETQYF. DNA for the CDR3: TGTGCCAGCAGCCAAGTCTTAGAGACCCAGTACTTC.

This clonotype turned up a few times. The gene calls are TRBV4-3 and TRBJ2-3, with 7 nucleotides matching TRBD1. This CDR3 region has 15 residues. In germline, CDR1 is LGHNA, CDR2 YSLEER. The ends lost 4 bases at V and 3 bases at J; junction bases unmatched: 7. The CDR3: CASSPYRGQTDTQYF. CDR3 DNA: TGCGCCAGCAGCCCATACAGGGGTCAAACAGATACGCAGTATTTT.

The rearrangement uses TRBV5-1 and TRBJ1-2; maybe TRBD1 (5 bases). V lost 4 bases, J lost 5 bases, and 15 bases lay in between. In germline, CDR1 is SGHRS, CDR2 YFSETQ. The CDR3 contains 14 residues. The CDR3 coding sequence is TGCGCCAGCAGCGCCCTCAGGGATGGGTATGGCTACACCTTC. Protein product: CASSALRDGYGYTF.

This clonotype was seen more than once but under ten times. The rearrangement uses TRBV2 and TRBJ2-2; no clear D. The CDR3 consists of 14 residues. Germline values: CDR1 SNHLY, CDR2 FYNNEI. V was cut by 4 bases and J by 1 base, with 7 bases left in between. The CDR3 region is CASSASMNTGELFF. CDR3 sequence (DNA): TGTGCCAGCAGTGCGTCTATGAACACCGGGGAGCTGTTTTTT.

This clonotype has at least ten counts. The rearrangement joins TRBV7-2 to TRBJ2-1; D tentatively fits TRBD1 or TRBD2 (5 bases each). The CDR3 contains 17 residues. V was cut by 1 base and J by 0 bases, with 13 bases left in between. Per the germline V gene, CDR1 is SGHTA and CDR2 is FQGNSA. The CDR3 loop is CASSLGGMGTSYNEQFF. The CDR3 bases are TGTGCCAGCAGCTTAGGGGGGATGGGGACCTCCTACAATGAGCAGTTCTTC.

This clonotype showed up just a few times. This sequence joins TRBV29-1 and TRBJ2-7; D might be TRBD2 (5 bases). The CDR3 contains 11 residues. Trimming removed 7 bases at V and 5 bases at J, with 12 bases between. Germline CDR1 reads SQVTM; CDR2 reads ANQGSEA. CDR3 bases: TGCAGCGCGCGGGCCACGAACGAGCAGTACTTC. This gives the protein CSARATNEQYF.

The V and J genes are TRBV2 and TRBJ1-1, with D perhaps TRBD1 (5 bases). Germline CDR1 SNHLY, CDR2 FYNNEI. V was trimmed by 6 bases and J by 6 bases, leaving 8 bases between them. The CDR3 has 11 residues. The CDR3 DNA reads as TGTGCCAGCAGAAGGGGACCTGAAGCTTTCTTT. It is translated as CASRRGPEAFF.

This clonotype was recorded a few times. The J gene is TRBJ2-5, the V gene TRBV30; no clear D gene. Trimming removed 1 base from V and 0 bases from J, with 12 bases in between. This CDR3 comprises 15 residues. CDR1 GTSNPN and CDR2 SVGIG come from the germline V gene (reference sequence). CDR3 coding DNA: TGTGCCTGGAGTGCGGACCTGTCGTACCAAGAGACCCAGTACTTC. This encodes CAWSADLSYQETQYF.

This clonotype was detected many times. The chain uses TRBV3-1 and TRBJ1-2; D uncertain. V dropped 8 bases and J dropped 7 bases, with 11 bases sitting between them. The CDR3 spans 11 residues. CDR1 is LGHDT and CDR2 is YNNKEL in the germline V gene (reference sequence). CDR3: CASGPNRGYTF. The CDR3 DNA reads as TGTGCCAGCGGTCCTAATCGTGGCTACACCTTC.

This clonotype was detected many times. The CDR3 coding sequence is TGTGCCAGCAGCTTAAGTTTGGGACAGGGATACGAGCAGTACTTC. It encodes CASSLSLGQGYEQYF. This rearrangement joins TRBV7-2 to TRBJ2-7; 9 bases align to TRBD1. The J segment lost 4 bases and the V segment lost 2 bases, leaving 6 bases of the junction unmatched. The CDR3 extends over 15 amino acids. Germline V gives CDR1 SGHTA, CDR2 FQGNSA.

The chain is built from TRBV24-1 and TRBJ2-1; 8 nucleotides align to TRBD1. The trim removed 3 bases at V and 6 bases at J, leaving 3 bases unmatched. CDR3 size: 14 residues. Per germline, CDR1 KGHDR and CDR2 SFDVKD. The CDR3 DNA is TGTGCCACCAGTGATGAGACAGGGGCCAATGAGCAGTTCTTC. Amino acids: CATSDETGANEQFF.

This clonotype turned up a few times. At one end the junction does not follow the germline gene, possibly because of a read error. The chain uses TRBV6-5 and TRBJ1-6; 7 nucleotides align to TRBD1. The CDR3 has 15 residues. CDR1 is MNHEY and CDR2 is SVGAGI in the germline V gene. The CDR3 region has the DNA TGTGCCAGCAGTTACTTCGGGACAGCTACTTCACCCCCCCACTTT. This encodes CASSYFGTATSPPHF.

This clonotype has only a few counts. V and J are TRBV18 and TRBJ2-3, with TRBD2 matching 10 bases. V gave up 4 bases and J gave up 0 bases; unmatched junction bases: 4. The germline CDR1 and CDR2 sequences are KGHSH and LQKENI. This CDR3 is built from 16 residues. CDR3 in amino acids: CASSRSSGGSTDTQYF. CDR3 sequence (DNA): TGTGCCAGCTCACGGTCTAGCGGGGGAAGCACAGATACGCAGTATTTT. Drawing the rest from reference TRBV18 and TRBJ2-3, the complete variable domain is NAGVMQNPRHLVRRRGQEARLRCSPMKGHSHVYWYRQLPEEGLKFMVYLQKENIIDESGMPKERFSAEFPKEGPSILRIQQVVRGDSAAYFCASSRSSGGSTDTQYFGPGTRLTVL.

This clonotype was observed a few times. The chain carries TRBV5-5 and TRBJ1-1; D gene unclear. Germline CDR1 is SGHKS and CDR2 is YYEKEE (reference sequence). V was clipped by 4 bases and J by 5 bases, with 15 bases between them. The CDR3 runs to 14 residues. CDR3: CASSPRLSRTEAFF. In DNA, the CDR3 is TGTGCCAGCAGCCCCCGGCTTTCGCGAACTGAAGCTTTCTTT.

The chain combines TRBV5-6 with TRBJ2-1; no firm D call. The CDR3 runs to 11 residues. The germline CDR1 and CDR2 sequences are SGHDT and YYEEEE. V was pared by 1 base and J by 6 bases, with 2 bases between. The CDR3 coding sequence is TGTGCCAGCAGCTTGTTCAATGAGCAGTTCTTC. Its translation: CASSLFNEQFF.

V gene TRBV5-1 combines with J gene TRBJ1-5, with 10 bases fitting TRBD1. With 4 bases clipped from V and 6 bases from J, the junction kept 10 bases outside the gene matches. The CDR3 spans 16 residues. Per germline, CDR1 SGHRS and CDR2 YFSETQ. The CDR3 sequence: CASSPLGQGSTQPQHF. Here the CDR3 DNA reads TGCGCCAGCAGCCCTTTGGGACAGGGGAGTACTCAGCCCCAGCATTTT.

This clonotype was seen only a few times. CDR3 nucleotides: TGTGCCACCAGCAGAGATCGGGGGAGCTCGATGTATGGCTACACCTTC. It yields the protein CATSRDRGSSMYGYTF. The chain couples TRBV15 to TRBJ1-2; a possible D gene is TRBD1 (5 bases). V was clipped by 0 bases and J by 5 bases, with 16 bases between them. The CDR3 consists of 16 residues. Germline V lookup: CDR1 LNHNV, CDR2 YYDKDF (reference sequence).

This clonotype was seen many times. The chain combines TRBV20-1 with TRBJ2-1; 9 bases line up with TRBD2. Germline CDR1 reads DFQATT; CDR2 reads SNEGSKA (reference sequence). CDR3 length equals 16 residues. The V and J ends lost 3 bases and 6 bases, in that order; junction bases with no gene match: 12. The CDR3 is CSARDQAGLATNEQFF. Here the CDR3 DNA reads TGCAGTGCTAGGGATCAAGCGGGACTAGCAACCAATGAGCAGTTCTTC.

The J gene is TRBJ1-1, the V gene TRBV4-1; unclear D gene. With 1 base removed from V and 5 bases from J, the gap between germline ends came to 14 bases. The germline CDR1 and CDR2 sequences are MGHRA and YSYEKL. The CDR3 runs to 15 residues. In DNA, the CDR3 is TGCGCCAGCAGCCAAGCCCGGGCCGACTTGACTGAAGCTTTCTTT. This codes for CASSQARADLTEAFF.

CDR3 sequence: CASSKSNQPQHF. The CDR3 DNA reads as TGTGCCAGCAGTAAGAGCAATCAGCCCCAGCATTTT. The chain recombines TRBV12-3 or TRBV12-4 with TRBJ1-5; the D is unclear. CDR3 length: 12 residues. Trimming left V 5 bases short and J 1 base short, with 3 bases between.